This T cell receptor (beta chain) is from a study of blood T cell repertoires in COVID-19. Authors' analysis steps: Reference gene primer amplification in the assay estimated nucleated cell counts. Assay: immunoSEQ multiplex PCR; the TCRdb copy retains only in-frame clones and omits some. V and J calls and clone size come straight from that table; D and trimming were deduced from the DNA. The sample consists of 300,000 or so clones, about nine tenths of them appearing once. The CDR3 sequence is 13 residues long. V gave up 3 bases and J gave up 5 bases; unmatched junction bases: 2. Germline V gene sequence: CDR1 MNHEY, CDR2 SMNVEV (reference sequence).

This TCR derives from a woman under 40 with COVID-19, enrolled during active disease. The V and J genes are TRBV27 and TRBJ2-5; 8 nucleotides line up with TRBD2. The sequenced material came from peripheral blood. This CDR3 reads CASSLGGRETQYF. The CDR3 DNA reads as TGTGCCAGCAGTTTGGGCGGGAGGGAGACCCAGTACTTC.